These T cell receptor beta chains were read from a single sample in a study of T cell responses to AZD1222 COVID-19 vaccine. Method: immunoSEQ multiplex PCR; TCRdb's copy keeps in-frame clones and lacks some. The sample holds some 110,000 clones, roughly 88% seen once. The sequencing here drew on peripheral blood, taken 28 days after the second AZD1222 dose. These receptors all come from an adult who received the AZD1222 COVID-19 vaccine. Both conserved end residues are part of each CDR3. A D gene is named only where the DNA matches it firmly. Not every row has a clone size; where given, it reads once, few, many or a size class.

clone_size: -
d_call: -
v_call: TRBV11-1
j_call: TRBJ1-5
cdr3_nt: TGTGCCAGCAGCTTAGACAGCCAACAGCCCCAGCATTTT
cdr3_aa: CASSLDSQQPQHF

clone_size: -
d_call: TRBD1
v_call: TRBV4-3
j_call: TRBJ1-2
cdr3_nt: TGCGCCAGCAGCCCTGGACAGGGGCTGAGCTACACCTTC
cdr3_aa: CASSPGQGLSYTF

clone_size: -
d_call: TRBD1
v_call: TRBV5-4
j_call: TRBJ2-7
cdr3_nt: TGTGCCAGCAGCCACCCTCGGACAGGGGTGTACGAGCAGTACTTC
cdr3_aa: CASSHPRTGVYEQYF

clone_size: -
d_call: TRBD1
v_call: TRBV7-2
j_call: TRBJ2-2
cdr3_nt: TGTGCCAGCAGCTTGACAGGGTTCACCGGGGAGCTGTTTTTT
cdr3_aa: CASSLTGFTGELFF

clone_size: -
d_call: -
v_call: TRBV11-2
j_call: TRBJ2-7
cdr3_nt: TGTGCCAGCAGCCAAGGTCCGCGGGAGCAGTACTTC
cdr3_aa: CASSQGPREQYF

clone_size: few
d_call: -
v_call: TRBV7-2
j_call: TRBJ1-2
cdr3_nt: TGTGCCAGCAGCTTAGCGTTGAGGGGAAACAACTATGGCTACACCTTC
cdr3_aa: CASSLALRGNNYGYTF

clone_size: -
d_call: -
v_call: TRBV2
j_call: TRBJ2-5
cdr3_nt: TGTGCCAGCTACCGGACTGACCAAGAGACCCAGTACTTC
cdr3_aa: CASYRTDQETQYF

clone_size: -
d_call: -
v_call: TRBV29-1
j_call: TRBJ2-4
cdr3_nt: TGCAGCGCTATGGCCAAAAACATTCAGTACTTC
cdr3_aa: CSAMAKNIQYF

clone_size: -
d_call: TRBD2
v_call: TRBV7-2
j_call: TRBJ2-1
cdr3_nt: TGTGCCAGCAGCCCAGCGGGGGGGTGGTACAATGAGCAGTTCTTC
cdr3_aa: CASSPAGGWYNEQFF

clone_size: few
d_call: -
v_call: TRBV29-1
j_call: TRBJ1-1
cdr3_nt: TGCAGCGTTATGAGGGCTGAAGCTTTCTTT
cdr3_aa: CSVMRAEAFF

clone_size: -
d_call: TRBD1
v_call: TRBV5-4
j_call: TRBJ2-7
cdr3_nt: TGTGCCAGCAGCTGGGCAGGGGGCCGGTCCTACGAGCAGTACTTC
cdr3_aa: CASSWAGGRSYEQYF

clone_size: once
d_call: -
v_call: TRBV27
j_call: TRBJ1-2
cdr3_nt: TGTGCCAGCAGTCCTCGAACTAACTATGGCTACACCTTC
cdr3_aa: CASSPRTNYGYTF

clone_size: -
d_call: -
v_call: TRBV7-2
j_call: TRBJ2-3
cdr3_nt: TGTGCCAGCAGCTTAGGAAGGGCCCCCACAGATACGCAGTATTTT
cdr3_aa: CASSLGRAPTDTQYF

clone_size: -
d_call: -
v_call: TRBV4-3
j_call: TRBJ2-3
cdr3_nt: TGCGCCAGCAGCCAAGAGCCAAGGGGCACAGATACGCAGTATTTT
cdr3_aa: CASSQEPRGTDTQYF

clone_size: -
d_call: -
v_call: TRBV7-2
j_call: TRBJ1-6
cdr3_nt: TGTGCCAGCAGCCCGGCAGGCTGGGGGGCCCTCCACTTT
cdr3_aa: CASSPAGWGALHF

clone_size: -
d_call: TRBD1
v_call: TRBV5-6
j_call: TRBJ2-7
cdr3_nt: TGTGCCAGCAGCCCAATGACAGGGGGTAAGTACGAGCAGTACTTC
cdr3_aa: CASSPMTGGKYEQYF

clone_size: -
d_call: -
v_call: TRBV6-5
j_call: TRBJ2-7
cdr3_nt: TGTGCCAGCAGTTACTCTAGGACATTGAGCTCCTACGAGCAGTACTTC
cdr3_aa: CASSYSRTLSSYEQYF